This TCR beta chain was documented in a study of T cell clonotyping in hematopoietic cell transplantation. Produced via immunoSEQ multiplex PCR; TCRdb's table is partial and in-frame only. The sample has about 10,000 clones; 45% to 55% are singletons. Recipient blood drawn about 28 days pretransplant and days 30, 100, 180 after. Per germline, CDR1 MNHEY and CDR2 SVGAGI. There are 16 residues in the CDR3. The V segment lost 3 bases and the J segment 6 bases; nucleotides outside the gene matches: 12. Sequenced here: peripheral blood mononuclear cells, sampled 100 days after allogeneic stem cell transplant. The TCR sequence derives from a female patient in her 50s who had an allogeneic stem cell transplant from an unrelated donor, so the T cells may come from the graft donor. Some clones in this sample may be carry-over from other donors' samples. The chain recombines TRBV6-5 with TRBJ2-7, with 9 bases lining up with TRBD2. CDR3 bases: TGTGCCAGCAGTTATTCCATCGGGACTAGCAAGCGCGAGCAGTACTTC. Protein product: CASSYSIGTSKREQYF.